The 23 T cell receptor beta chains below come from one sample, sequenced in a study of blood T cell repertoires in COVID-19. Only in-frame clones appear in the TCRdb table, and some are missing; sequencing was by immunoSEQ multiplex PCR. The sample contains around 76,000 clones, around 84% of which appear only once. Sequencing was carried out using peripheral blood. The source is a woman aged 70-85 years with acute or convalescent COVID-19.

This chain links TRBV27 with TRBJ2-7; 9 bases align to TRBD2. The CDR3 is 14 residues long. V gave up 5 bases and J gave up 7 bases; unmatched junction bases: 9. CDR1 is MNHEY and CDR2 is SMNVEV in the germline V gene (reference sequence). The CDR3 bases are TGTGCCAGCAGTGTAGCGGGAGCCCCTCTGGAGCAGTACTTC. Translated: CASSVAGAPLEQYF.

About this clone itself: At one end the junction does not follow the germline gene, possibly because of a read error. The chain carries TRBV25-1 and TRBJ1-1, with D unclear. Germline loops: CDR1 MGHDK, CDR2 SYGVNS. CDR3 size: 11 residues. CDR3 amino acids: CFRSSVTEAFF. CDR3 sequence (DNA): TGCTTCCGTTCTAGTGTCACTGAAGCTTTCTTT.

The chain links TRBV3-1 (or the pseudogene TRBV3-2) to TRBJ2-1, with TRBD2 matching over 8 bases. Germline V gene data show CDR1 as LGHDT and CDR2 as YNNKEL (reference sequence). V lost 1 base to trimming and J lost 4 bases; unmatched junction nucleotides: 15. The CDR3 runs to 19 residues. DNA of the CDR3: TGTGCCAGCAGCCAAGGGAAGAGCGATGAGCGGGGGTTTTACAATGAGCAGTTCTTC. It encodes CASSQGKSDERGFYNEQFF.

This clone was seen a few times. The chain recombines TRBV7-9 with TRBJ2-7, with TRBD2 as a possible D gene (6 bases). V was trimmed by 7 bases and J by 2 bases, leaving 12 bases between them. There are 13 residues in the CDR3. Germline V lookup: CDR1 SEHNR, CDR2 FQNEAQ (reference sequence). The CDR3 DNA reads as TGTGCCAGCACCCATAGGACTACCTACGAGCAGTACTTC. Translated: CASTHRTTYEQYF. Complete variable domain (other parts from reference TRBV7-9 and TRBJ2-7): DTGVSQNPRHKITKRGQNVTFRCDPISEHNRLYWYRQTLGQGPEFLTYFQNEAQLEKSRLLSDRFSAERPKGSFSTLEIQRTEQGDSAMYLCASTHRTTYEQYFGPGTRLTVT.

The rearrangement joins TRBV19 to TRBJ2-6, with D perhaps TRBD1 (6 bases). V was shortened by 8 bases and J by 0 bases, with 17 bases between the two germline ends. The germline V gene has CDR1 LNHDA and CDR2 SQIVND (reference sequence). The CDR3 consists of 17 residues. The CDR3 spells CASWAGDRSSGANVLTF. In nucleotides, the CDR3 is TGTGCCAGTTGGGCAGGGGACCGTTCCTCTGGGGCCAACGTCCTGACTTTC.

CDR3 loop: CASRAGQGRVGELFF. In DNA form, the CDR3 reads TGTGCCAGCAGGGCGGGACAGGGTCGGGTTGGGGAGCTGTTTTTT. The chain couples TRBV6-5 to TRBJ2-2; 9 bases match TRBD1. Germline CDR1 is MNHEY and CDR2 is SVGAGI. CDR3 length equals 15 residues. The V and J ends lost 6 bases and 8 bases, in that order; junction bases with no gene match: 10.

In its sample, this clone was seen a few times. The J gene is TRBJ1-2, the V gene TRBV29-1, with unresolved D. Germline loops: CDR1 SQVTM, CDR2 ANQGSEA. The CDR3 is 14 amino acids. Trimming cost V 0 bases and J 4 bases, with 12 bases left between them. The CDR3 loop reads CSVEDEAAFYGYTF. CDR3 coding DNA: TGCAGCGTTGAAGATGAGGCGGCCTTCTATGGCTACACCTTC.

The V gene is TRBV5-1, the J gene TRBJ2-7; TRBD2 agrees at 11 bases. The CDR3 is 15 residues long. Germline CDR1 reads SGHRS; CDR2 reads YFSETQ. Losses at the gene ends were 2 bases for V and 2 bases for J; bases not matched to a gene: 3. The CDR3 region has the DNA TGCGCCAGCAGCTTCCTAGCGGGGGGCCCCTACGAGCAGTACTTC. Its translation is CASSFLAGGPYEQYF.

This chain uses TRBV24-1 with TRBJ2-3; no definite D call. The CDR3 is 13 amino acids. V was trimmed by 3 bases and J by 2 bases, leaving 5 bases between them. Looked up from germline, CDR1 is KGHDR and CDR2 is SFDVKD. CDR3 coding DNA: TGTGCCACCAGTGATACCTACACAGATACGCAGTATTTT. This codes for CATSDTYTDTQYF.

The gene calls are TRBV5-1 and TRBJ1-1; the D gene is possibly TRBD1 (5 bases). V was shortened by 0 bases and J by 7 bases, with 16 bases between the two germline ends. This CDR3 is 15 amino acids long. CDR1 and CDR2 from the germline V gene are SGHRS and YFSETQ. CDR3 residues: CASSLVVSPGDEAFF. The CDR3 region has the DNA TGCGCCAGCAGCTTGGTAGTTTCCCCGGGGGATGAAGCTTTCTTT.

The CDR3 DNA reads TGCAGCGTTGCCCTTAATGAAAAACTGTTTTTT. It translates to CSVALNEKLFF. J is TRBJ1-4 and V is TRBV29-1; D gene uncertain. Looked up from germline, CDR1 is SQVTM and CDR2 is ANQGSEA. The CDR3 length is 11 residues. Trimming took 4 bases from V and 4 from J, leaving 4 bases between them. Drawing the rest from reference TRBV29-1 and TRBJ1-4, the complete variable domain is SAVISQKPSRDICQRGTSLTIQCQVDSQVTMMFWYRQQPGQSLTLIATANQGSEATYESGFVIDKFPISRPNLTFSTLTVSNMSPEDSSIYLCSVALNEKLFFGSGTQLSVL.

V and J are TRBV18 and TRBJ1-1; D is unresolved. Germline CDR1 KGHSH, CDR2 LQKENI. The CDR3 is 15 amino acids. The ends were cut back, 4 bases at V and 1 base at J, with 13 bases in the middle. CDR3: CASSLAGAGNTEAFF. The CDR3 DNA is TGTGCCAGCTCACTCGCGGGCGCGGGGAACACTGAAGCTTTCTTT.

This clone occurred many times. V gene TRBV19 combines with J gene TRBJ2-1, with TRBD2 matching 10 bases. Germline CDR1 reads LNHDA; CDR2 reads SQIVND (reference sequence). This CDR3 has 15 amino acids. The J segment lost 10 bases and the V segment lost 3 bases, leaving 9 bases of the junction unmatched. CDR3 protein: CASSITSGGAGEQFF. CDR3 bases: TGTGCCAGTAGTATTACCAGCGGGGGGGCAGGGGAGCAGTTCTTC.

This chain uses TRBV6-2 or TRBV6-3 with TRBJ1-2; 7 nucleotides agree with TRBD1. Trimming cost V 6 bases and J 5 bases; bases outside gene matches: 3. CDR1 MNHEY and CDR2 SVGEGT come from the germline V gene. CDR3 length: 12 residues. This chain's CDR3 is CASSRDSYGYTF. In DNA form, the CDR3 reads TGTGCCAGCAGCCGGGACAGTTATGGCTACACCTTC.

The chain recombines TRBV7-9 with TRBJ2-5, with 10 bases identical to TRBD2. V was clipped by 7 bases and J by 5 bases; unmatched bases: 10. The CDR3 has 15 amino acids. Germline CDR1 SEHNR, CDR2 FQNEAQ (reference sequence). CDR3 residues: CASTKAGGEKETQYF. Here the CDR3 DNA reads TGTGCCAGCACAAAAGCGGGGGGGGAAAAGGAGACCCAGTACTTC.

The CDR3 coding sequence is TGTGCCAGCAGCGCGGGACAGGGAGGGTATCAGCCCCAGCATTTT. Protein: CASSAGQGGYQPQHF. The rearrangement uses TRBV5-6 and TRBJ1-5; TRBD1 aligns across 9 bases. The V segment lost 4 bases and the J segment 5 bases; nucleotides outside the gene matches: 7. CDR3 length equals 15 residues. The germline gives CDR1 SGHDT, CDR2 YYEEEE.

This sequence joins TRBV6-4 and TRBJ1-1, with 7 bases identical to TRBD1. The CDR3 is 14 residues long. Germline V gene lookup returns CDR1 MRHNA and CDR2 SNTAGT. With V trimmed by 0 bases and J by 4 bases, 2 bases remained unmatched. This chain's CDR3 is CASSDSQGVTEAFF. The DNA of the CDR3 is TGTGCCAGCAGTGACTCCCAGGGGGTCACTGAAGCTTTCTTT.

V usage is TRBV29-1 and J usage is TRBJ1-1, with TRBD1 matching over 11 bases. Looked up from germline, CDR1 is SQVTM and CDR2 is ANQGSEA. V dropped 7 bases and J dropped 5; count of bases not matched to a gene: 9. The CDR3 spans 14 residues. CDR3 in amino acids: CSAWDRGGGTEAFF. DNA for the CDR3: TGCAGCGCATGGGACAGGGGGGGAGGGACTGAAGCTTTCTTT.

This clone was detected only once. At the DNA level, this CDR3 is encoded by other sequences in the same sample as well. The rearrangement joins TRBV5-5 to TRBJ1-1; a possible D gene is TRBD1 (5 bases). The CDR3 is 13 amino acids. The V and J ends lost 2 bases and 0 bases respectively, with 5 bases between them. Germline V CDR1 and CDR2: SGHKS, YYEKEE (reference sequence). CDR3 in DNA: TGTGCCAGCAGCTTAGGGGTGAACACTGAAGCTTTCTTT. Translated: CASSLGVNTEAFF. Looking up the rest from reference TRBV5-5 and TRBJ1-1 gives the full variable domain: DAGVTQSPTHLIKTRGQQVTLRCSPISGHKSVSWYQQVLGQGPQFIFQYYEKEERGRGNFPDRFSARQFPNYSSELNVNALLLGDSALYLCASSLGVNTEAFFGQGTRLTVV.

The rearrangement joins TRBV5-1 to TRBJ2-1; D is possibly TRBD1 (5 bases). The CDR3 is 15 amino acids. With 4 bases removed from V and 6 bases from J, the gap between germline ends came to 17 bases. Germline V gene sequence: CDR1 SGHRS, CDR2 YFSETQ. DNA of the CDR3: TGCGCCAGCAGCCTCTCAGGCCCAAGGGGCAATGAGCAGTTCTTC. Encoded protein: CASSLSGPRGNEQFF.

This rearrangement joins TRBV12-3 or TRBV12-4 to TRBJ2-7, with a possible D match to TRBD2 (5 bases). The CDR3 is 12 amino acids. V was trimmed by 6 bases and J by 3 bases, leaving 9 bases between them. The CDR3 DNA follows: TGTGCCAGCAGGGGAGATCGCTACGAGCAGTACTTC. This translates into CASRGDRYEQYF.

This clone is a singleton in its sample. V is TRBV11-3 and J is TRBJ2-5; the D gene is possibly TRBD2 (6 bases). Germline CDR1 is SGHNT and CDR2 is YENEEA. With 5 bases removed from V and 4 bases from J, the gap between germline ends came to 11 bases. CDR3 length: 13 residues. The CDR3 is CASSKGGPETQYF. In nucleotides, the CDR3 is TGTGCCAGCAGCAAAGGAGGGCCAGAGACCCAGTACTTC.

The sample holds one count of this clone. The V gene is TRBV7-8, the J gene TRBJ1-3; TRBD1 matches at 10 bases. The CDR3 runs 16 residues. J gave up 4 bases and V 1 base, and 4 bases lay outside the gene matches. Germline-derived CDR1 and CDR2 are SGHVS and FQNEAQ. CDR3 in DNA: TGTGCCAGCAGCTTAGAGGGGACAGGGGACGGAAACACCATATATTTT. Amino acids: CASSLEGTGDGNTIYF.